The sequence of this T cell receptor (beta chain) was determined in a study of cytomegalovirus exposure and HLA in healthy donors. V dropped 1 base and J dropped 5; count of bases not matched to a gene: 1. The germline V gene has CDR1 KGHSH and CDR2 LQKENI. The CDR3 covers 14 residues. The PCR employed 60 Vbeta primers together with 13 Jbeta primers. Assay: immunoSEQ multiplex PCR; the TCRdb copy retains only in-frame clones and omits some. This repertoire shows about 200,000 clones, roughly 85% found once; its top ten account for 2% to 2.5%. The sequenced sample consisted of PBMCs. The receptor was isolated from a woman aged 50 to 65 in good health and CMV-seronegative. The chain carries TRBV18 and TRBJ2-2, with 7 bases matching TRBD2. The CDR3 nucleotides are TGTGCCAGCTCACCACAGCGGGATACCGGGGAGCTGTTTTTT. It is translated as CASSPQRDTGELFF. Full variable domain (remainder filled in from reference TRBV18 and TRBJ2-2): NAGVMQNPRHLVRRRGQEARLRCSPMKGHSHVYWYRQLPEEGLKFMVYLQKENIIDESGMPKERFSAEFPKEGPSILRIQQVVRGDSAAYFCASSPQRDTGELFFGEGSRLTVL.